The clone carrying this TCR beta chain occurred a few times. These data originate in a study of T cells in Graves' hyperthyroidism and ophthalmopathy. Not enrolled were patients with uncontrolled infection, other autoimmune disease, pregnancy or lactation. Amplified regions were TCR beta CDR3 sequences from RNA transcripts. The study used the HTBI primer set for a first-round RT-PCR of the TCR CDR3. TCRdb reanalysed the multiplex PCR reads using MiXCR and keeps one entry per CDR3 protein. Here the sample spans 650,000 to 750,000 distinct CDR3 sequences, about 15% being singletons. Germline CDR1 is SGHTA and CDR2 is FQGNSA. V was shortened by 5 bases and J by 5 bases, with 13 bases between the two germline ends. The CDR3 sequence is 14 residues long.

V is TRBV7-2 and J is TRBJ2-1; possibly TRBD1 for D (6 bases). The sequence was collected from a woman under 30 with Graves' hyperthyroidism. The sequenced sample was blood. The CDR3 loop is CASSRRTGNNEQFF. The CDR3 DNA is TGTGCCAGCAGCCGCCGCACAGGGAACAATGAGCAGTTCTTC.